This TCR beta chain emerged from a study of blood T cells in healthy people across ages. With regard to this clonotype: Its antigen is not identified.

Germline values: CDR1 SQVTM, CDR2 ANQGSEA. V was shortened by 7 bases and J by 4 bases, with 13 bases between the two germline ends. The CDR3 covers 12 residues. Regarding the study as a whole: The recorded TCR beta diversity per million T cells decreased in a roughly linear manner with age. In these data, TCR beta diversity tracked strongly with naive T cell percentage.

A sample-barcoded 5' primer and a J-beta primer mix were used in a second PCR of about 6 to 11 cycles. TCRdb re-called the 5' RACE reads through MiXCR, storing one row per CDR3 protein. Found here are about 680,000 distinct CDR3 sequences, around 45% of them singletons; the top ten hold roughly a third. Healthy Caucasian individuals from Russia aged 6 to 90 were enrolled as donors. The gene calls are TRBV29-1 and TRBJ1-1; D is possibly TRBD1 (5 bases). Source material: blood. The TCR was taken from an older woman in good health. CDR3 loop: CSASQGSTEAFF. In nucleotides, the CDR3 is TGCAGCGCTTCCCAGGGCTCCACTGAAGCTTTCTTT.